The next 9 T cell receptor beta chains were all read from a single sample in a study of cytomegalovirus exposure and HLA in healthy donors. The PCR used 60 Vbeta and 13 Jbeta primers. Assay used: immunoSEQ multiplex PCR; TCRdb lists only in-frame clones, some missing. The sample holds over 150,000 clones, over 75% seen once. The specimen sequenced was PBMCs. Receptors were obtained from a human donor in good health.

The sample holds one count of this clone. This chain uses TRBV7-9 with TRBJ1-1; 7 nucleotides align to TRBD1. CDR3 length equals 14 residues. The germline gives CDR1 SEHNR, CDR2 FQNEAQ (reference sequence). The V gene end was trimmed by 5 bases and the J gene end by 0 bases; junction bases not matched to a gene: 3. CDR3 sequence (DNA): TGTGCCAGCAGCGCCGGGACAGTGAACACTGAAGCTTTCTTT. It translates to CASSAGTVNTEAFF.

This chain joins TRBV19 and TRBJ1-1, with D uncertain. The length of the CDR3 is 14 residues. V gave up 7 bases and J gave up 6 bases, with 18 bases separating them. Germline V gene lookup returns CDR1 LNHDA and CDR2 SQIVND (reference sequence). The CDR3 loop is CASITLGGKPEAFF. The CDR3 region has the DNA TGTGCCAGTATTACTCTCGGAGGGAAGCCTGAAGCTTTCTTT.

The J gene is TRBJ2-1, the V gene TRBV27; a possible D gene is TRBD2 (6 bases). The CDR3 loop spans 13 amino acids. Per germline, CDR1 MNHEY and CDR2 SMNVEV (reference sequence). Trimming cost V 2 bases and J 6 bases, with 8 bases left between them. This chain's CDR3 is CASSLLASNEQFF. CDR3 nucleotides: TGTGCCAGCAGTTTACTAGCGAGCAATGAGCAGTTCTTC.

This sequence joins TRBV15 and TRBJ2-1; 7 bases are shared with TRBD1. The CDR3 loop spans 16 amino acids. The trim removed 1 base at V and 4 bases at J, leaving 7 bases unmatched. CDR1 is LNHNV and CDR2 is YYDKDF in the germline V gene (reference sequence). The CDR3 sequence: CATSRGGTDHYNEQFF. CDR3 bases: TGTGCCACCAGCAGAGGGGGGACAGACCATTACAATGAGCAGTTCTTC.

The genes are TRBV4-3 and TRBJ2-7; possibly TRBD1 for D (6 bases). Germline V gives CDR1 LGHNA, CDR2 YSLEER. This CDR3 is built from 14 residues. V was shortened by 4 bases and J by 3 bases, with 13 bases between the two germline ends. The CDR3 region has the DNA TGCGCCAGCAGCCCAACGCCCAGGGGCTACGAGCAGTACTTC. Its protein is CASSPTPRGYEQYF.

The rearrangement links TRBV6-1 to TRBJ1-4; 9 positions match TRBD1. CDR1 is MNHNS, CDR2 SASEGT, per germline. With V trimmed by 3 bases and J by 4 bases, 6 bases remained unmatched. The length of the CDR3 is 16 residues. CDR3: CASSEGQGQGNEKLFF. The DNA of the CDR3 is TGTGCCAGCAGTGAGGGACAGGGTCAGGGTAATGAAAAACTGTTTTTT.

The genes are TRBV7-2 and TRBJ1-3; possibly TRBD1 for D (6 bases). Germline CDR1 reads SGHTA; CDR2 reads FQGNSA. This CDR3 is 17 amino acids long. With 2 bases removed from V and 1 base from J, the gap between germline ends came to 15 bases. CDR3: CASSLPTGTFSGNTIYF. The CDR3 region has the DNA TGTGCCAGCAGCTTACCGACAGGCACTTTTTCTGGAAACACCATATATTTT.

This clone came up once. CDR3 DNA: TGTGCCAGCAGCCCCCACGGGGGGGAGTCCTACGAGCAGTACTTC. It yields the protein CASSPHGGESYEQYF. The chain couples TRBV27 to TRBJ2-7; 8 bases agree with TRBD2. Trimming took 6 bases from V and 1 from J; bases not matched to a gene: 8. This CDR3 region has 15 residues. Germline values: CDR1 MNHEY, CDR2 SMNVEV (reference sequence).

The V call is TRBV11-2, the J call TRBJ1-6, with 8 bases matching TRBD1. The ends lost 5 bases at V and 2 bases at J; junction bases unmatched: 5. Germline loops: CDR1 SGHAT, CDR2 FQNNGV. This CDR3 has 16 residues. The CDR3 coding sequence is TGTGCCAGCAGCCAGACAGGGGTCGCCTATAATTCACCCCTCCACTTT. This gives the protein CASSQTGVAYNSPLHF. The variable domain in full, with the rest retrieved from reference TRBV11-2 and TRBJ1-6, is EAGVAQSPRYKIIEKRQSVAFWCNPISGHATLYWYQQILGQGPKLLIQFQNNGVVDDSQLPKDRFSAERLKGVDSTLKIQPAKLEDSAVYLCASSQTGVAYNSPLHFGNGTRLTVT.